This TCR beta chain derives from a study of CD8 T cells in ankylosing spondylitis. Libraries of TCR beta came from quantitative 5'-RACE with molecular barcodes. TCRdb processed the 5' RACE reads anew with MiXCR; each CDR3 protein has one entry. The sample includes around 150,000 distinct CDR3 sequences, about 42% of them seen just once. In this sample, this clonotype turned up a few times. What it recognizes is unknown. General observations from the study: Disease-linked clones reportedly concentrated significantly in matched ankylosing spondylitis synovial fluid. Clones linked to the disease showed a CD8+ phenotype. They occurred at relatively low frequencies in peripheral blood.

V was cut by 5 bases and J by 1 base, with 21 bases left in between. The CDR3 has 18 residues. The TCR sequence derives from a male donor with ankylosing spondylitis. Specimen: synovial fluid, either unsorted or a sorted T cell fraction (not recorded which). The rearrangement links TRBV12-3 or TRBV12-4 to TRBJ2-1; a weak D match, TRBD1 (5 bases). This chain's CDR3 is CASSGLTGSQLSYNEQFF. The CDR3 DNA sequence: TGTGCCAGCAGTGGCCTTACAGGTTCCCAACTGTCCTACAATGAGCAGTTCTTC.